The source of this TCR beta chain is a study of blood T cell repertoires in COVID-19. As for the study in general: COVID-19 samples, acute and convalescent, were from the United States, Italy and Spain. The cDNA or gDNA used as material had been derived from T cells, B-cell-depleted T cells, or PBMCs.

In the source study's methods: Estimated nucleated cell counts came from reference gene primer amplification. Libraries were prepared by immunoSEQ multiplex PCR; TCRdb keeps only in-frame clonotypes and omits some of them. The DNA was the basis for D and trimming; V, J and clone size are from that table. Here the sample spans about 44,000 clones, under 90% being singletons. Trimming removed 6 bases at V and 2 bases at J, with 10 bases between. Germline V gene lookup returns CDR1 WNHNN and CDR2 SYGVQD (reference sequence). CDR3 size: 13 residues. The chain combines TRBV10-1 with TRBJ1-2, with D perhaps TRBD1 (6 bases). The sequence came from a human donor in a cohort sampled during active COVID-19. Sequenced input: peripheral blood. The CDR3 nucleotides read TGCGCCAGCAGCCGGGACACCAACTATGGCTACACCTTC. It is translated as CASSRDTNYGYTF.